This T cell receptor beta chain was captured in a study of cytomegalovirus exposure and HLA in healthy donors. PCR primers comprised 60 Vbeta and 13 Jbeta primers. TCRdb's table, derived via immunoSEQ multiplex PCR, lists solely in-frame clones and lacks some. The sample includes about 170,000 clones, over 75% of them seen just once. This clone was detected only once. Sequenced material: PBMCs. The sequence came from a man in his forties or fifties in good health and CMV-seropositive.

The CDR3 reads CASTGTAYNEQFF. The CDR3 coding sequence is TGTGCCAGCACCGGGACAGCATACAATGAGCAGTTCTTC. This sequence joins TRBV28 and TRBJ2-1; 7 bases are a match to TRBD1. Looked up from germline, CDR1 is MDHEN and CDR2 is SYDVKM. V lost 7 bases and J lost 4; bases outside the gene matches: 4. CDR3 length: 13 residues.